These 28 T cell receptor beta chains were sequenced from one sample in a study of blood T cell repertoires in COVID-19. TCRdb keeps only in-frame clones here, not all; method: immunoSEQ multiplex PCR. The table includes 150,000 to 200,000 clones, roughly 90% detected once. The sequencing sample was made of peripheral blood. Receptors were obtained from a woman in her 70s with acute or convalescent COVID-19.

This clone was detected once. The chain combines TRBV18 with TRBJ2-7; 10 bases fit TRBD1. Germline V lookup: CDR1 KGHSH, CDR2 LQKENI. The J segment lost 6 bases and the V segment lost 4 bases, leaving 9 bases of the junction unmatched. This CDR3 has 15 residues. The CDR3 sequence: CASSLPGTGDSEQYF. CDR3 coding DNA: TGTGCCAGCTCACTACCCGGGACAGGGGACTCCGAGCAGTACTTC.

The chain couples TRBV5-4 to TRBJ1-2; possibly TRBD1 for D (5 bases). This CDR3 has 14 residues. In germline, CDR1 is SGHNT, CDR2 YYREEE (reference sequence). V was trimmed by 3 bases and J by 2 bases, leaving 11 bases between them. CDR3 sequence reads: CASSSGTGNYGYTF. The CDR3 coding sequence is TGTGCCAGCAGCTCCGGGACTGGAAACTATGGCTACACCTTC.

This clone was counted a single time. V usage is TRBV5-1 and J usage is TRBJ2-2; TRBD1 matches 8 bases. The CDR3 contains 17 residues. J was trimmed by 5 bases and V by 0 bases; bases with no gene match: 9. Germline values: CDR1 SGHRS, CDR2 YFSETQ. CDR3 sequence (DNA): TGCGCCAGCAGCTTGGGCGCCGGGACAGGCGGTACCGGGGAGCTGTTTTTT. Translation: CASSLGAGTGGTGELFF.

This clone was seen once. The chain joins TRBV6-5 to TRBJ1-3, with D possibly matching TRBD1 (5 bases). Germline CDR1 is MNHEY and CDR2 is SVGAGI. Between the trimmed V and J ends, which lost 2 bases and 2 bases, there was a span of 7 bases. The CDR3 spans 14 residues. DNA for the CDR3: TGTGCCAGCAGTTACCGGGGGGCTGGAAACACCATATATTTT. Its protein is CASSYRGAGNTIYF.

The chain recombines TRBV5-1 with TRBJ2-1; D may be TRBD2 (6 bases). The CDR3 sequence is 14 residues long. The V gene lost 3 bases and the J gene lost 6 bases, with 13 bases spanning the gap. Germline CDR1 and CDR2: SGHRS and YFSETQ. The CDR3 region is CASSSGRLGNEQFF. CDR3 sequence (DNA): TGCGCCAGCAGCTCAGGGAGACTAGGCAATGAGCAGTTCTTC.

A single count supports this clone. The chain combines TRBV12-3 or TRBV12-4 with TRBJ1-2, with TRBD1 identical over 8 bases. Germline trimming cut 5 bases from V and 8 bases from J; bases unmatched to any gene: 7. The CDR3 is 13 amino acids. CDR3 bases: TGTGCCAGCAGTCCTGGACAGGGCCTGGGCTACACCTTC. It yields the protein CASSPGQGLGYTF.

The rearrangement links TRBV12-5 to TRBJ2-3, with D unresolved. Germline V gene lookup returns CDR1 LGHNT and CDR2 FRNRAP. V lost 5 bases, J lost 4 bases, and 10 bases lay in between. The CDR3 loop spans 13 amino acids. The CDR3 DNA is TGTGCTAGTGGTCCCCCAGTGCCAGATACGCAGTATTTT. Translating gives CASGPPVPDTQYF.

The CDR3 coding sequence is TGCGCCAGCAACCCCTCCCTCCCGGGCACTGAAGCTTTCTTT. Protein sequence: CASNPSLPGTEAFF. This sequence joins TRBV5-1 and TRBJ1-1; D is unclear. The CDR3 is made up of 14 amino acids. The V and J ends lost 6 bases and 4 bases respectively, with 16 bases between them. Germline values: CDR1 SGHRS, CDR2 YFSETQ.

This chain connects TRBV5-1 to TRBJ1-6; 9 bases are shared with TRBD1. With 4 bases clipped from V and 5 bases from J, the junction kept 13 bases outside the gene matches. Looked up from germline, CDR1 is SGHRS and CDR2 is YFSETQ. CDR3 length: 18 amino acids. CDR3 coding DNA: TGCGCCAGCAGCAAGACACAGGGGGCATCGACCAATAATTCACCCCTCCACTTT. It specifies CASSKTQGASTNNSPLHF.

V and J are TRBV9 and TRBJ2-7; D unclear. CDR1 and CDR2 from the germline V gene are SGDLS and YYNGEE. V lost 4 bases, J lost 0 bases, and 8 bases lay in between. The CDR3 is 13 amino acids. The CDR3 sequence: CASSSWSSYEQYF. The DNA of the CDR3 is TGTGCCAGCAGCAGCTGGAGCTCCTACGAGCAGTACTTC. Filled out from reference TRBV9 and TRBJ2-7, the complete variable domain reads DSGVTQTPKHLITATGQRVTLRCSPRSGDLSVYWYQQSLDQGLQFLIQYYNGEERAKGNILERFSAQQFPDLHSELNLSSLELGDSALYFCASSSWSSYEQYFGPGTRLTVT.

Only one count was recorded for this clone. The chain has TRBV5-6 and TRBJ1-5; tentative D call: TRBD1 (5 bases). Per the germline V gene, CDR1 is SGHDT and CDR2 is YYEEEE. The CDR3 has 15 residues. With 0 bases removed from V and 1 base from J, the gap between germline ends came to 8 bases. As DNA, the CDR3 is TGTGCCAGCAGCTTGGCAGGGTTGAGCAATCAGCCCCAGCATTTT. It encodes CASSLAGLSNQPQHF.

The genes are TRBV3-1 (or the pseudogene TRBV3-2) and TRBJ2-5; the D gene is possibly TRBD2 (6 bases). The CDR3 is made up of 15 amino acids. The V end lost 5 bases, the J end lost 3 bases, and 16 bases lay between the germline ends. CDR1 LGHDT and CDR2 YNNKEL come from the germline V gene (reference sequence). The CDR3 DNA follows: TGTGCCAGCAGCAGACTAGGTTGGGGCGAAGAGACCCAGTACTTC. It translates to CASSRLGWGEETQYF.

CDR3 protein: CASSETTGNTEAFF. For the CDR3, the DNA is TGTGCCAGCAGTGAAACGACGGGAAACACTGAAGCTTTCTTT. V and J are TRBV27 and TRBJ1-1; D is unclear. Per germline, CDR1 MNHEY and CDR2 SMNVEV (reference sequence). The CDR3 contains 14 residues. Trimming shortened V by 5 bases and J by 2 bases, and 12 bases separated the two germline ends.

This chain joins TRBV18 and TRBJ2-5, with D possibly TRBD1 on 7 matching bases. The V end lost 6 bases, the J end lost 1 base, and 12 bases lay between the germline ends. The CDR3 totals 14 residues. In germline, CDR1 is KGHSH, CDR2 LQKENI. The CDR3 region is CASSGGQLQETQYF. In DNA form, the CDR3 reads TGTGCCAGCTCCGGGGGACAGCTCCAAGAGACCCAGTACTTC.

This clone occurred a few times. The V and J genes are TRBV19 and TRBJ1-5; TRBD1 is a possible D gene (6 bases). CDR1 and CDR2 (germline): LNHDA, SQIVND (reference sequence). The length of the CDR3 is 15 residues. V lost 7 bases and J lost 1, with 14 bases in between. The CDR3 region has the DNA TGTGCCAGTACCGGTTTGAGGGGGAGCAATCAGCCCCAGCATTTT. It codes for CASTGLRGSNQPQHF.

This clone was observed a few times. V and J are TRBV12-3 or TRBV12-4 and TRBJ1-2; TRBD1 matches at 8 bases. The ends lost 6 bases at V and 13 bases at J; junction bases unmatched: 13. The CDR3 length is 13 residues. The CDR3 sequence is CASRMTGAPGTTF. CDR3 bases: TGTGCCAGCAGGATGACAGGGGCCCCAGGTACCACCTTC.

The chain links TRBV6-6 to TRBJ2-5; 10 nucleotides agree with TRBD2. The CDR3 length is 17 residues. From germline, CDR1 is MNHNY and CDR2 SVGAGI (reference sequence). Losses at the gene ends were 5 bases for V and 3 bases for J; bases not matched to a gene: 12. CDR3 region: CASSLPGAAGGKETQYF. CDR3 DNA sequence: TGTGCCAGCAGTCTCCCCGGGGCAGCGGGAGGGAAAGAGACCCAGTACTTC.

V is TRBV7-2 and J is TRBJ1-3, with D unresolved. Deletions cut 0 bases from V and 0 bases from J, with 15 bases between. Germline CDR1 SGHTA, CDR2 FQGNSA. This CDR3 spans 18 amino acids. CDR3 DNA sequence: TGTGCCAGCAGCTTAGCCAACCCCACCGGGAGCTCTGGAAACACCATATATTTT. This gives the protein CASSLANPTGSSGNTIYF.

The chain recombines TRBV5-1 with TRBJ1-1; D not certain. The CDR3 contains 14 residues. Trimming stripped 1 base from V and 0 bases from J, with 7 bases between. The germline V gene has CDR1 SGHRS and CDR2 YFSETQ. In DNA, the CDR3 is TGCGCCAGCAGCTTGAGTTCGGTGAACACTGAAGCTTTCTTT. Its protein product is CASSLSSVNTEAFF.

The V and J genes are TRBV5-1 and TRBJ1-3; TRBD1 matches 10 bases. V lost 0 bases to trimming and J lost 5 bases; unmatched junction nucleotides: 2. CDR1 is SGHRS and CDR2 is YFSETQ in the germline V gene. CDR3 length: 15 amino acids. The DNA of the CDR3 is TGCGCCAGCAGCTTGGAGGGACAGGGGAGAAACACCATATATTTT. Protein sequence: CASSLEGQGRNTIYF.

The gene calls are TRBV29-1 and TRBJ1-2; D might be TRBD1 (6 bases). Germline-derived CDR1 and CDR2 are SQVTM and ANQGSEA. Trimming shortened V by 7 bases and J by 0 bases, and 12 bases separated the two germline ends. This CDR3 region has 13 residues. CDR3 protein: CSATGRSNYGYTF. Here the CDR3 DNA reads TGCAGCGCAACAGGGAGATCTAACTATGGCTACACCTTC. Filled out from reference TRBV29-1 and TRBJ1-2, the complete variable domain reads SAVISQKPSRDICQRGTSLTIQCQVDSQVTMMFWYRQQPGQSLTLIATANQGSEATYESGFVIDKFPISRPNLTFSTLTVSNMSPEDSSIYLCSATGRSNYGYTFGSGTRLTVV.

This chain joins TRBV5-6 and TRBJ2-3; TRBD2 aligns across 7 bases. This CDR3 is built from 15 residues. The V and J ends lost 3 bases and 2 bases, in that order; junction bases with no gene match: 6. Germline V lookup: CDR1 SGHDT, CDR2 YYEEEE. The CDR3 DNA reads as TGTGCCAGCAGCTCGGGGGGTGTTCCCACAGATACGCAGTATTTT. Translated: CASSSGGVPTDTQYF.

The chain uses TRBV28 and TRBJ2-7; D may be TRBD2 (6 bases). Between the trimmed V and J ends, which lost 6 bases and 4 bases, there was a span of 19 bases. The CDR3 has 15 amino acids. Germline V gene data show CDR1 as MDHEN and CDR2 as SYDVKM. The CDR3 reads CASSSPKEGHYEQYF. The CDR3 DNA reads as TGTGCCAGCAGCTCCCCGAAGGAGGGCCATTACGAGCAGTACTTC.

The V and J genes are TRBV6-5 and TRBJ1-5, with D hard to call. This CDR3 spans 13 amino acids. V dropped 2 bases and J dropped 9 bases, with 11 bases sitting between them. Germline CDR1 reads MNHEY; CDR2 reads SVGAGI. Here the CDR3 DNA reads TGTGCCAGCAGTTACGACGGGTTTCGGCCCCAGCATTTT. This encodes CASSYDGFRPQHF.

The rearrangement joins TRBV19 to TRBJ1-4, with 7 positions matching TRBD1. The trim removed 6 bases at V and 6 bases at J, leaving 4 bases unmatched. The CDR3 consists of 13 residues. The V gene's germline CDR1 is LNHDA and CDR2 SQIVND (reference sequence). For the CDR3, the DNA is TGTGCCAGTAGGACAGGGTTTCATGAAAAACTGTTTTTT. Protein: CASRTGFHEKLFF.

The chain couples TRBV10-2 to TRBJ1-6; D remains ambiguous. The CDR3 totals 14 residues. V was clipped by 0 bases and J by 11 bases, with 11 bases between them. Germline V gene sequence: CDR1 WSHSY, CDR2 SAAADI. CDR3 bases: TGCGCCAGCAGTGAGTCGAGTAACCAAGCACCCCTCCACTTT. It yields the protein CASSESSNQAPLHF.

This clone was picked up a small number of times. The CDR3 sequence: CATSDSTQGSFYEQYF. The CDR3 DNA sequence: TGTGCCACCAGTGATTCTACACAGGGGTCATTCTACGAGCAGTACTTC. The V gene is TRBV24-1, the J gene TRBJ2-7; TRBD1 matches 7 bases. CDR3 length equals 16 residues. Looked up from germline, CDR1 is KGHDR and CDR2 is SFDVKD. V dropped 2 bases and J dropped 3; count of bases not matched to a gene: 9.

This chain joins TRBV12-5 and TRBJ1-1; D not resolved. V was cut by 9 bases and J by 6 bases, with 8 bases left in between. Germline-derived CDR1 and CDR2 are LGHNT and FRNRAP. The CDR3 runs to 10 residues. The CDR3 region has the DNA TGTGCTAGCCGTTTTCCTGAAGCTTTCTTT. This sequence encodes CASRFPEAFF. The full variable domain, completed using reference TRBV12-5 and TRBJ1-1, is DARVTQTPRHKVTEMGQEVTMRCQPILGHNTVFWYRQTMMQGLELLAYFRNRAPLDDSGMPKDRFSAEMPDATLATLKIQPSEPRDSAVYFCASRFPEAFFGQGTRLTVV.